Each of the 14 T cell receptor beta chains below was sequenced from the same sample in a study of tumor-infiltrating lymphocytes in primary liver carcinoma. The authors made TCR beta cDNA from about 500 ng total RNA with a constant-region primer. ARM-PCR, slightly modified, supplied the TCR beta libraries through three nested multiplex PCR rounds. Forward primers for TRBV1-TRBV30 and a C-beta reverse primer served the first two PCR rounds, at around 9 cycles each. MiXCR, applied by TCRdb to the multiplex PCR reads, yields one record per CDR3 protein. The table shows approximately 120,000 distinct CDR3 sequences, with 64% occurring only once. The tissue used was unsorted bulk material of about 17-33 mg. RNA and DNA were co-extracted from it with the AllPrep DNA/RNA mini kit. Specimen: liver tumor tissue from sampling region 3. Subset meaning: tumor region T3, left-lateral pole. These TCRs come from a woman in her sixties or seventies with primary liver carcinoma and hepatitis B virus infection.

As concerns this clonotype: A junction end diverges from the germline sequence, so it may reflect a read error. The gene calls are TRBV11-3 and TRBJ2-1; 8 bases agree with TRBD2. Per the germline V gene, CDR1 is SGHNT and CDR2 is YENEEA. This CDR3 contains 15 residues. In DNA form, the CDR3 reads TGTGCCAGCAGTTTAGGAATTAGCGGGAAGCTTGAGCGGTTCTTC. It translates to CASSLGISGKLERFF. Full variable domain (remainder filled in from reference TRBV11-3 and TRBJ2-1): EAGVVQSPRYKIIEKKQPVAFWCNPISGHNTLYWYLQNLGQGPELLIRYENEEAVDDSQLPKDRFSAERLKGVDSTLKIQPAELGDSAVYLCASSLGISGKLERFFGPGTRLTVL.

In regard to this clonotype: It may be a read error: a sequence one base away is much more abundant. The chain joins TRBV12-3 or TRBV12-4 to TRBJ2-7; D is possibly TRBD1 (6 bases). The CDR3 runs 16 residues. The DNA for the CDR3 is TGTGCCAGCAGTTTACAGCAGGGGTCGAGCTCCTACGAGGAGTACTTC. This codes for CASSLQQGSSSYEEYF.

Comment on this clonotype: This may come from a read error, since a much larger clone is one base off. The V call is TRBV6-6, the J call TRBJ1-5; D uncertain. The DNA end lines up better with TRBJ2-3; the J call may be wrong. The CDR3 runs to 18 residues. Germline CDR1 reads MNHNY; CDR2 reads SVGAGI (reference sequence). The CDR3 DNA follows: TGTGCCAGCAGTTACTCTTCCCAGTTACGGATTAGCAATCAGCCCCAGTATTTT. Translating gives CASSYSSQLRISNQPQYF.

Concerning this clonotype: With a much larger clone just one base away, this may be a read error. V and J are TRBV5-6 and TRBJ2-7; TRBD2 matches at 10 bases. Losses at the gene ends were 1 base for V and 2 bases for J; bases not matched to a gene: 9. This CDR3 is 17 amino acids long. The germline CDR1 and CDR2 sequences are SGHDT and YYEEEE. CDR3 DNA sequence: TGTGCCAGCAGCTTGACGAGCGGGAGGGCCTCCCCCTACGAGCAGTACTTC. It yields the protein CASSLTSGRASPYEQYF.

Details on this clonotype: A much bigger clone sits one base away, suggesting this may be a read error. The rearrangement joins TRBV30 to TRBJ1-1; no reliable D call. This CDR3 is 13 amino acids long. Germline CDR1 and CDR2: GTSNPN and SVGIG (reference sequence). The germline V and J ends were trimmed by 5 bases and 3 bases, with 13 bases remaining between them. CDR3 in DNA: TGTGCCTGGGGCTTGTGGAGATACACTGAAGCTTTCTTT. It is translated as CAWGLWRYTEAFF.

This clonotype was seen at least ten times. The chain carries TRBV5-6 and TRBJ2-1; possible D gene TRBD2, 5 bases. Germline values: CDR1 SGHDT, CDR2 YYEEEE. V dropped 5 bases and J dropped 10 bases, with 16 bases sitting between them. This CDR3 has 13 residues. This CDR3 reads CASRPLDSQEQFF. DNA of the CDR3: TGTGCCAGCAGACCATTGGACTCCCAGGAGCAGTTCTTC.

The gene calls are TRBV7-9 and TRBJ1-4; D is possibly TRBD1 (6 bases). This CDR3 spans 18 amino acids. Germline V CDR1 and CDR2: SEHNR, FQNEAQ (reference sequence). V lost 2 bases to trimming and J lost 1 base, with 17 bases between them. The CDR3 sequence: CASSLSAGQGITNEKLFF. The DNA of the CDR3 is TGTGCCAGCAGCTTATCCGCGGGGCAGGGGATAACTAATGAAAAACTGTTTTTT.

As concerns this clonotype: The junction differs from germline at one of its ends, possibly a read error. This chain joins TRBV12-3 or TRBV12-4 and TRBJ1-1; D is perhaps TRBD1 (5 bases). This CDR3 has 11 residues. The CDR3 here is CVSSLAGRVIF. The CDR3 nucleotides are TGTGTCAGCAGTCTTGCAGGGAGGGTTATCTTT.

This clonotype is labeled medium-sized. The chain combines TRBV11-2 with TRBJ2-1; 14 bases align to TRBD2. The V gene end was trimmed by 5 bases and the J gene end by 8 bases; junction bases not matched to a gene: 5. CDR3 length equals 15 residues. Germline V lookup: CDR1 SGHAT, CDR2 FQNNGV. The CDR3 loop is CASSPRLAGGHEQFF. The CDR3 DNA reads TGTGCCAGCAGCCCCCGACTAGCGGGAGGGCATGAGCAGTTCTTC.

With regard to this clonotype: One end of the junction varies from germline; a read error may be responsible. This chain uses TRBV5-1 with TRBJ1-3; 7 bases are shared with TRBD1. Germline CDR1 SGHRS, CDR2 YFSETQ. The CDR3 runs to 14 residues. The CDR3 protein is CASRQGSAGKTIYF. The CDR3 nucleotides read TGCGCCAGCCGACAGGGCTCGGCTGGAAAGACCATATATTTT.

This clonotype was seen many times. The chain combines TRBV11-2 with TRBJ1-2, with 9 positions matching TRBD1. V shed 2 bases and J 6 bases; nucleotides not matched to a gene: 10. From germline, CDR1 is SGHAT and CDR2 FQNNGV. The length of the CDR3 is 16 residues. This chain's CDR3 is CASSLLSGDRVDGYTF. Here the CDR3 DNA reads TGTGCCAGCAGCTTATTAAGCGGGGACAGGGTCGATGGCTACACCTTC.

Note on this clonotype: A much larger clone differs by one base, so this may be a read error. The chain links TRBV7-9 to TRBJ2-4; TRBD2 is a possible D gene (6 bases). The CDR3 loop spans 13 amino acids. In germline, CDR1 is SEHNR, CDR2 FQNEAQ (reference sequence). CDR3 amino acids: CASIGGAKNVQYF. The CDR3 region has the DNA TGTGCATCCATCGGGGGAGCCAAAAACGTTCAGTACTTC.

As for this clonotype: At one end, the junction sequence differs from germline, possibly due to a read error. The chain uses TRBV11-2 and TRBJ2-7; 9 nucleotides line up with TRBD2. Germline V gene lookup returns CDR1 SGHAT and CDR2 FQNNGV. CDR3 length equals 18 residues. The CDR3 reads CATSVLGEASGITYEQYF. For the CDR3, the DNA is TGTGCCACCAGCGTACTGGGTGAGGCTAGCGGGATTACGTACGAGCAGTACTTC. Combining the CDR3 with reference TRBV11-2 and TRBJ2-7 gives the whole variable domain EAGVAQSPRYKIIEKRQSVAFWCNPISGHATLYWYQQILGQGPKLLIQFQNNGVVDDSQLPKDRFSAERLKGVDSTLKIQPAKLEDSAVYLCATSVLGEASGITYEQYFGPGTRLTVT.

In the case of this clonotype: An end of the junction differs from the germline gene, which may be a read error. J is TRBJ2-1 and V is TRBV5-5; D gene ambiguous. The germline CDR1 and CDR2 sequences are SGHKS and YYEKEE (reference sequence). The CDR3 runs to 15 residues. CDR3 in amino acids: CASSLSPSSYSEQFF. The CDR3 DNA follows: TGTGCCAGCAGCTTATCTCCGAGCTCCTACAGTGAGCAGTTCTTC. Full variable domain (remainder filled in from reference TRBV5-5 and TRBJ2-1): DAGVTQSPTHLIKTRGQQVTLRCSPISGHKSVSWYQQVLGQGPQFIFQYYEKEERGRGNFPDRFSARQFPNYSSELNVNALLLGDSALYLCASSLSPSSYSEQFFGPGTRLTVL.